What follows are 21 T cell receptor beta chains derived from one specimen sequenced in a study of immune characterization of retroperitoneal liposarcoma. TCRdb called the PCR reads again in MiXCR, with one record for every CDR3 protein. This table holds around 8,000 distinct CDR3 sequences, roughly 29% found once. The sequencing sample was made of blood. The receptors originated from a male donor with retroperitoneal liposarcoma.

The chain recombines TRBV20-1 with TRBJ2-1; TRBD2 aligns across 9 bases. In germline, CDR1 is DFQATT, CDR2 SNEGSKA (reference sequence). The CDR3 runs to 13 residues. V dropped 0 bases and J dropped 14; count of bases not matched to a gene: 8. In nucleotides, the CDR3 is TGCAGTGCTAGAGAGGGTAGCGGGAGTCTCGAGTTCTTC. Translating it yields CSAREGSGSLEFF.

By share of the sample, this clonotype is medium-sized. The chain carries TRBV12-3 or TRBV12-4 and TRBJ1-2; perhaps TRBD1 as D (5 bases). This CDR3 is built from 13 residues. V was shortened by 10 bases and J by 10 bases, with 22 bases between the two germline ends. CDR3 sequence reads: CATKSGQTSVYTF. The CDR3 DNA sequence: TGTGCCACCAAATCGGGGCAGACCAGTGTCTACACCTTC.

This clonotype was observed a handful of times. The chain joins TRBV27 to TRBJ2-1; D is unclear. Germline V CDR1 and CDR2: MNHEY, SMNVEV (reference sequence). V was trimmed by 3 bases and J by 0 bases, leaving 9 bases between them. The CDR3 covers 15 residues. Here the CDR3 reads CASSFYGSSYNEQFF. CDR3 bases: TGTGCCAGCAGTTTTTACGGGTCCTCCTACAATGAGCAGTTCTTC.

The genes are TRBV7-2 and TRBJ2-1, with TRBD2 matching over 7 bases. The closer fit of TRBJ2-5 to the DNA end suggests the J call may be wrong. The CDR3 covers 13 residues. The germline V gene has CDR1 SGHTA and CDR2 FQGNSA. The CDR3 DNA reads TGTGCCAGCAGCCCATACCAGCGGGGGACCCAGTACTTC. Its protein is CASSPYQRGTQYF.

This clonotype was picked up many times. The rearrangement links TRBV27 to TRBJ2-1; maybe TRBD2 (6 bases). CDR1 and CDR2 from the germline V gene are MNHEY and SMNVEV (reference sequence). This CDR3 comprises 15 residues. The V end was cut by 6 bases, the J end by 3 bases, with 15 bases between. Here the CDR3 reads CASSSSRENYNEQFF. The CDR3 bases are TGTGCCAGCAGCTCCTCCCGGGAGAACTACAATGAGCAGTTCTTC.

This clonotype was found a few times. This sequence joins TRBV6-5 and TRBJ1-1; a possible D gene is TRBD1 (5 bases). V was clipped by 0 bases and J by 4 bases, with 12 bases between them. The germline V gene has CDR1 MNHEY and CDR2 SVGAGI. This CDR3 comprises 15 residues. The CDR3 region has the DNA TGTGCCAGCAGTTACTCGGGGTCGGGGGGCACTGAAGCTTTCTTT. Residues: CASSYSGSGGTEAFF.

The gene calls are TRBV6-5 and TRBJ1-6; perhaps TRBD1 as D (5 bases). Looked up from germline, CDR1 is MNHEY and CDR2 is SVGAGI. The CDR3 totals 16 residues. The V and J ends lost 2 bases and 6 bases respectively, with 14 bases between them. Here the CDR3 reads CASSYTGEFFNSPLHF. DNA of the CDR3: TGTGCCAGCAGTTACACGGGGGAGTTTTTTAATTCACCCCTCCACTTT.

The rearrangement uses TRBV6-5 and TRBJ2-1; no firm D call. The DNA end is more similar to TRBJ2-7, so the J call may be wrong. Germline V CDR1 and CDR2: MNHEY, SVGAGI. This CDR3 comprises 13 residues. The CDR3 DNA follows: TGTGCCAGCATTAGCAAGGAGACCTACGAGCAGTACTTC. Translating it yields CASISKETYEQYF.

The chain couples TRBV4-1 to TRBJ2-4; D perhaps matches TRBD1 (6 bases). V shed 1 base and J shed 0 bases, with 10 bases lying between them. There are 16 residues in the CDR3. In germline, CDR1 is MGHRA, CDR2 YSYEKL. CDR3 sequence: CASSQGQAIAKNIQYF. The CDR3 DNA is TGCGCCAGCAGCCAAGGACAGGCTATAGCCAAAAACATTCAGTACTTC.

The chain is built from TRBV25-1 and TRBJ2-3; D not resolved. The V end was cut by 4 bases, the J end by 4 bases, with 9 bases between. The germline V gene encodes CDR1 MGHDK and CDR2 SYGVNS. CDR3 length equals 13 residues. CDR3 in amino acids: CASSVLGPDTQYF. CDR3 coding DNA: TGTGCCAGCAGTGTTCTGGGCCCAGATACGCAGTATTTT.

The chain couples TRBV6-5 to TRBJ2-7; possible D gene TRBD1, 5 bases. The CDR3 covers 15 residues. Germline loops: CDR1 MNHEY, CDR2 SVGAGI. Trimming took 7 bases from V and 0 from J, leaving 16 bases between them. CDR3 in amino acids: CASTTVKGASYEQYF. The CDR3 DNA sequence: TGTGCCAGCACCACAGTGAAAGGGGCCTCCTACGAGCAGTACTTC.

Here the CDR3 reads CASSSPTHIKFF. The DNA of the CDR3 is TGTGCCAGCAGTTCCCCGACTCACATTAAGTTCTTC. The V gene is TRBV6-9, the J gene TRBJ2-1; D is ambiguous. CDR3 length equals 12 residues. Germline V gene data show CDR1 as MNHGY and CDR2 as SVAAGI. Trimming pared 4 bases from V and 14 bases from J, leaving 15 bases between.

Only a few counts were recorded for this clonotype. This chain links TRBV7-2 with TRBJ2-3; D is unclear. Germline loops: CDR1 SGHTA, CDR2 FQGNSA. The CDR3 length is 13 residues. The ends were cut back, 5 bases at V and 6 bases at J, with 12 bases in the middle. The CDR3 DNA reads TGTGCCAGCAGCGCCCGCCTTGGGGATACGCAGTATTTT. The encoded protein is CASSARLGDTQYF.

In its sample, this clonotype was seen a few times. The gene calls are TRBV7-6 and TRBJ2-1; 14 bases are a match to TRBD2. The CDR3 spans 18 residues. Unmatched junction bases numbered 13, after V lost 4 bases and J lost 8 bases. Germline values: CDR1 SGHVS, CDR2 FNYEAQ. The CDR3 DNA follows: TGTGCCAGCAGCTCACAGGGCCGACTAGCGGGAGGGTTCCATGAGCAGTTCTTC. Translation: CASSSQGRLAGGFHEQFF.

The chain couples TRBV6-6 to TRBJ2-1; 11 positions agree with TRBD2. Trimming at V came to 0 bases and at J to 0 bases, leaving 10 bases not matched to a gene. The germline V gene has CDR1 MNHNY and CDR2 SVGAGI (reference sequence). The CDR3 length is 20 residues. Written as DNA, the CDR3 is TGTGCCAGCAGTTACTCCCGAGGGACTAGCGGCCCGAGCTCCTACAATGAGCAGTTCTTC. It codes for CASSYSRGTSGPSSYNEQFF.

This clonotype rates as medium-sized. V gene TRBV11-2 combines with J gene TRBJ2-1, with D perhaps TRBD2 (6 bases). V was shortened by 3 bases and J by 4 bases, with 13 bases between the two germline ends. The CDR3 loop spans 15 amino acids. Germline V gene lookup returns CDR1 SGHAT and CDR2 FQNNGV. The CDR3 is CASSFSAGIYNEQFF. DNA of the CDR3: TGTGCCAGCAGCTTTAGTGCGGGAATATACAATGAGCAGTTCTTC.

This clonotype was observed a few times. The genes are TRBV6-1 and TRBJ2-7, with 7 bases fitting TRBD1. The CDR3 totals 15 residues. Per germline, CDR1 MNHNS and CDR2 SASEGT. The junction had 5 bases not matched to a gene; V was cut back by 1 base and J by 2 bases. DNA for the CDR3: TGTGCCAGCAGTGAAGACGGGACAGCCCCCTACGAGCAGTACTTC. Translation gives CASSEDGTAPYEQYF.

By proportion, this clonotype is medium-sized. The V call is TRBV4-1, the J call TRBJ2-1; TRBD2 aligns across 10 bases. Trimming removed 6 bases from V and 8 bases from J; junction bases left unmatched: 10. The germline V gene encodes CDR1 MGHRA and CDR2 YSYEKL. This CDR3 is built from 15 residues. CDR3 sequence: CASRGSGRARDEQFF. Written as DNA, the CDR3 is TGCGCCAGCAGAGGCAGCGGGAGGGCCAGGGATGAGCAGTTCTTC.

Within the sample, this clonotype is medium-sized. The chain recombines TRBV6-1 with TRBJ2-1, with a tentative D call TRBD2 (7 bases). CDR1 and CDR2 from the germline V gene are MNHNS and SASEGT. Trimming shortened V by 7 bases and J by 7 bases, and 20 bases separated the two germline ends. The CDR3 consists of 15 residues. CDR3 residues: CASTLGAGERNEQFF. The CDR3 coding sequence is TGTGCCAGCACCTTGGGGGCGGGAGAGAGGAATGAGCAGTTCTTC.

This clonotype was detected only a few times. The V and J genes are TRBV6-5 and TRBJ1-3; 7 bases are a match to TRBD1. CDR3 length equals 14 residues. CDR1 and CDR2 from the germline V gene are MNHEY and SVGAGI. V shed 4 bases and J 2 bases; nucleotides not matched to a gene: 2. This CDR3 reads CASSSGTAGNTIYF. In DNA, the CDR3 is TGTGCCAGCAGTTCCGGGACAGCTGGAAACACCATATATTTT.

This clonotype was seen only a few times. Its ends do not fully match the called genes, so a read error is possible. The V gene is TRBV12-3 or TRBV12-4, the J gene TRBJ2-1, with 9 bases fitting TRBD2. The CDR3 runs 15 residues. The chain's CDR3 is CASSVAGARYNEQFF. The CDR3 nucleotides read TGTGCCAGCAGTGTAGCGGGAGCCCGCTACAATGAGCAGTTCTTC.